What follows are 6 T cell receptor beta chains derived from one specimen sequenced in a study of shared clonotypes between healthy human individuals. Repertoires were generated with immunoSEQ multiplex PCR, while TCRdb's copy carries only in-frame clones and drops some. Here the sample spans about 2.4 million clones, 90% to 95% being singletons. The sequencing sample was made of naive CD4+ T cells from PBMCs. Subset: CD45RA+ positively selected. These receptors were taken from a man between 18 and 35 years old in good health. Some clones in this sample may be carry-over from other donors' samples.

The DNA of the CDR3 is TGTGCCAGCAGCGCCTCACAGGGGGCGGGTACTGAAGCTTTCTTT. It is translated as CASSASQGAGTEAFF. The V call is TRBV4-2, the J call TRBJ1-1; 9 bases are shared with TRBD1. The V segment lost 5 bases and the J segment 5 bases; nucleotides outside the gene matches: 9. Germline CDR1 and CDR2: LGHNA and YNFKEQ. The CDR3 has 15 residues.

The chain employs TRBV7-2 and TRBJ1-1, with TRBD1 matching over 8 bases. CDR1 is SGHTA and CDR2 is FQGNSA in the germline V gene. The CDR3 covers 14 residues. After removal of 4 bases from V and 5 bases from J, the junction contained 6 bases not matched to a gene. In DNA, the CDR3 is TGTGCCAGCAGCTGGGACCAGGGGGCAACTGAAGCTTTCTTT. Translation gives CASSWDQGATEAFF.

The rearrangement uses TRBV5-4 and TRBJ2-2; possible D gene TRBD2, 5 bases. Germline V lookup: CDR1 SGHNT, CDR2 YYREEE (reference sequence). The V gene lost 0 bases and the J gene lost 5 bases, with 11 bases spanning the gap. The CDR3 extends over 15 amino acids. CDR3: CASSLGLERTGELFF. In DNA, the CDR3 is TGTGCCAGCAGCTTGGGTTTGGAGCGGACCGGGGAGCTGTTTTTT.

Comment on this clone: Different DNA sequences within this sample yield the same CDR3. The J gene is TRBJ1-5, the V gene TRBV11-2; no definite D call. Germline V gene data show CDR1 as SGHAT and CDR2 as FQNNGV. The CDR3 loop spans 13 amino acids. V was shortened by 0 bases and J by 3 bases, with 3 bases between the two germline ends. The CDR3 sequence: CASSLDTNQPQHF. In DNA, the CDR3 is TGTGCCAGCAGCTTAGATACCAATCAGCCCCAGCATTTT.

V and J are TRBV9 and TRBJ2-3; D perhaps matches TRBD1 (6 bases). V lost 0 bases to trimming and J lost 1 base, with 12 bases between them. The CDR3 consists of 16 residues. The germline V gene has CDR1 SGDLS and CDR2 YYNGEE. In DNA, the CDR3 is TGTGCCAGCAGCGTAGGATCACAGGGACGCACAGATACGCAGTATTTT. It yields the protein CASSVGSQGRTDTQYF.

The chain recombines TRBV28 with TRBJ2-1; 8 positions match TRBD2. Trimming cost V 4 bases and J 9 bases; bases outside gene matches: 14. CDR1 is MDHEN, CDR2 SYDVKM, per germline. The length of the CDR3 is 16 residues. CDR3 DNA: TGTGCCAGCAGTTCACCCGGGGCTAGCGGGCGGCCTGAGCAGTTCTTC. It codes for CASSSPGASGRPEQFF.